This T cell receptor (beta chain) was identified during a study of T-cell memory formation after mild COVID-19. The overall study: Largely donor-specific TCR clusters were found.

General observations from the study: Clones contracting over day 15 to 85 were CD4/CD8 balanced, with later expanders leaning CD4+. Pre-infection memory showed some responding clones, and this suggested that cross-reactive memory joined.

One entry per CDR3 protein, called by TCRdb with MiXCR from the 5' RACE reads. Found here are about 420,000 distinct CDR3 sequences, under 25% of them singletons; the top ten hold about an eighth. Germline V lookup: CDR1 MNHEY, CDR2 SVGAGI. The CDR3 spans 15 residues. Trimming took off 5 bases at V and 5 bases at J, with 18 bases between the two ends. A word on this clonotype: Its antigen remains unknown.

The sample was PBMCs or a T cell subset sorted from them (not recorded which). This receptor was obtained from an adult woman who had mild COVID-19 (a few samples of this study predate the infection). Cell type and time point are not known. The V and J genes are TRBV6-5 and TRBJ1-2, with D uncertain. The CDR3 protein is CASSQSSTPDYGYTF. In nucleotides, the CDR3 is TGTGCCAGCAGTCAATCAAGTACACCAGATTATGGCTACACCTTC.